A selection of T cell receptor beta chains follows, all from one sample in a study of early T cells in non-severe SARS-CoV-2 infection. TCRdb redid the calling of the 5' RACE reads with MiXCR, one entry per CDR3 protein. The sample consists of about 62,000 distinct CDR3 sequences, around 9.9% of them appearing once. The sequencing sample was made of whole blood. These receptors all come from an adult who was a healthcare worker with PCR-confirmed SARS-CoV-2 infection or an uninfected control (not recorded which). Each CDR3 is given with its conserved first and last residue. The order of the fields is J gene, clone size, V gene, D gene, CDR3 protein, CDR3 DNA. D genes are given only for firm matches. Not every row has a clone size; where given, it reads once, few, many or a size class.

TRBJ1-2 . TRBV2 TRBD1 CASSRDRDFYGYTF TGTGCCAGCAGCCGGGACAGGGATTTTTATGGCTACACCTTC
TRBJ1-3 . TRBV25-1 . CASSELGPGAGNTIYF TGTGCCAGCAGTGAATTAGGGCCAGGGGCTGGAAACACCATATATTTT
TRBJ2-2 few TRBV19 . CASSISTPPNTGELFF TGTGCCAGTAGTATAAGCACACCACCGAACACCGGGGAGCTGTTTTTT
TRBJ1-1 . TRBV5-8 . CVSSRQENTEAFF TGTGTCAGCAGCCGTCAGGAGAACACTGAAGCTTTCTTT
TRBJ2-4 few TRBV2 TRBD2 CASSSGLAGTRAKNIQYF TGTGCCAGCAGTTCCGGACTAGCGGGGACGAGAGCCAAAAACATTCAGTACTTC
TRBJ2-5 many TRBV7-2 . CASSPSGETQYF TGTGCCAGCAGTCCCTCTGGTGAGACCCAGTACTTC
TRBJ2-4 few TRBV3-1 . CASSPHRFLTQLAKNIQYF TGTGCCAGCAGCCCACACAGGTTTTTGACCCAACTAGCCAAAAACATTCAGTACTTC
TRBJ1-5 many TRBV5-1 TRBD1 CASSLAGQGQPQHF TGCGCCAGCAGCTTGGCGGGACAGGGTCAGCCCCAGCATTTT
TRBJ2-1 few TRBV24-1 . CATSDFGTPNSFNEQFF TGTGCCACCAGTGATTTCGGGACCCCAAACTCGTTCAATGAGCAGTTCTTC
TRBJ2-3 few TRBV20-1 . CSAPRYVTDTQYF TGCAGTGCCCCTCGATATGTCACAGATACGCAGTATTTT
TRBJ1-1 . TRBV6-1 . CASSFRVSVGTEAFF TGTGCCAGCAGTTTCAGGGTATCGGTGGGCACTGAAGCTTTCTTT
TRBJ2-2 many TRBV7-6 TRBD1 CASTQRQGSGELFF TGTGCCAGCACCCAACGACAGGGAAGCGGGGAGCTGTTTTTT
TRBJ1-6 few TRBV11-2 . CASSPGRAPLSKYNSPLHF TGTGCCAGCAGCCCCGGCAGGGCCCCACTTTCTAAATATAATTCACCCCTCCACTTT
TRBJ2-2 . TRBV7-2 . CASSRTRGSTGELFF TGTGCCAGCAGCCGGACCCGGGGGAGTACCGGGGAGCTGTTTTTT
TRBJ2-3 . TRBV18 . CASSRLQGSTDTQYF TGTGCCAGCTCACGACTACAGGGATCGACAGATACGCAGTATTTT
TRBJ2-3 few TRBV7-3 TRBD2 CASSPSGGLTDTQYF TGTGCCAGCAGCCCGTCGGGGGGTTTAACAGATACGCAGTATTTT
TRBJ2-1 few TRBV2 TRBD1 CAIQAGTGVNEQFF TGTGCCATTCAAGCCGGGACAGGGGTTAATGAGCAGTTCTTC
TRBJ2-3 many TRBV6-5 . CASRLQGFGTDTQYF TGTGCCAGCAGATTGCAGGGGTTTGGCACAGATACGCAGTATTTT
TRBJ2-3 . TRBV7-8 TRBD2 CASSPRIAGSDTQYF TGTGCCAGCAGCCCAAGAATAGCGGGGTCAGATACGCAGTATTTT